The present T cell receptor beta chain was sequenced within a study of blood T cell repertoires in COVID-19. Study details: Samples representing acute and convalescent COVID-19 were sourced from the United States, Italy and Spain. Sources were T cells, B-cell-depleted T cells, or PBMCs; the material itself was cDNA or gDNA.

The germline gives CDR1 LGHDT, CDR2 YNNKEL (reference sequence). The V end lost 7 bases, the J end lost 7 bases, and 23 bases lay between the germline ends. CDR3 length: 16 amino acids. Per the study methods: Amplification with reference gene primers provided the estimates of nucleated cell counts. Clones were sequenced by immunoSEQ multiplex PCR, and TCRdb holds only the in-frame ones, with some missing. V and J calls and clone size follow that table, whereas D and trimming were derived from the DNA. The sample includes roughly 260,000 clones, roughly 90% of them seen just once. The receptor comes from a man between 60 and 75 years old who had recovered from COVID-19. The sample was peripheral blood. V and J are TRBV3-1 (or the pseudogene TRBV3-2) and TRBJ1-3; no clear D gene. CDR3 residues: CASITTRAGRGNTIYF. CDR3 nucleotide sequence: TGTGCCAGCATCACCACGAGGGCTGGCCGGGGTAACACCATATATTTT.